This T cell receptor (beta chain) appears in the sequencing data of a study of blood T cell repertoires in COVID-19. The CDR3 totals 19 residues. V lost 1 base and J lost 4; bases outside the gene matches: 14. Germline lookup yields CDR1 SGHVS and CDR2 FQNEAQ. Sequencing used immunoSEQ multiplex PCR; TCRdb keeps in-frame clones, though not all of them. Here the sample spans about 390,000 clones, 87% being singletons. The chain employs TRBV7-8 and TRBJ1-1; 11 bases fit TRBD1. The TCR originated in a woman between 50 and 59 years old who had recovered from COVID-19. The sequenced sample was PBMCs or T cells enriched from blood (not recorded which). The CDR3 region has the DNA TGTGCCAGCAGCTTAGTACCCCGGACAGGGGGCTTGTCGGGCACTGAAGCTTTCTTT. This encodes CASSLVPRTGGLSGTEAFF.